This T cell receptor (beta chain) was identified in a study of shared clonotypes between healthy human individuals. Per germline, CDR1 ENHRY and CDR2 SYGVKD. V was clipped by 4 bases and J by 6 bases; unmatched bases: 10. The CDR3 runs 16 residues. CD4+ cells were split into CD45RA+ naive and CD45RA-negative memory subsets. Notes on this clone: What it binds is not known.

Profiled with immunoSEQ multiplex PCR; TCRdb holds only in-frame clones, not every one. The table lists about 2.3 million clones, 92% of them singletons. Study conclusions and caveats: Few donors restricted represented genetic and exposure-history diversity.

The chain carries TRBV10-3 and TRBJ2-1; TRBD2 matches at 9 bases. Sequencing was done on a sample of naive CD4+ T cells from PBMCs. Subset specified: CD45RA+ positively selected. The sequence was obtained from a man aged 18 to 30 in good health. Some clones in this sample may be carry-over from other donors' samples. In DNA, the CDR3 is TGTGCCATCAGTGGCGCTAGCGGGATTCTACCCAATGAGCAGTTCTTC. This gives the protein CAISGASGILPNEQFF.